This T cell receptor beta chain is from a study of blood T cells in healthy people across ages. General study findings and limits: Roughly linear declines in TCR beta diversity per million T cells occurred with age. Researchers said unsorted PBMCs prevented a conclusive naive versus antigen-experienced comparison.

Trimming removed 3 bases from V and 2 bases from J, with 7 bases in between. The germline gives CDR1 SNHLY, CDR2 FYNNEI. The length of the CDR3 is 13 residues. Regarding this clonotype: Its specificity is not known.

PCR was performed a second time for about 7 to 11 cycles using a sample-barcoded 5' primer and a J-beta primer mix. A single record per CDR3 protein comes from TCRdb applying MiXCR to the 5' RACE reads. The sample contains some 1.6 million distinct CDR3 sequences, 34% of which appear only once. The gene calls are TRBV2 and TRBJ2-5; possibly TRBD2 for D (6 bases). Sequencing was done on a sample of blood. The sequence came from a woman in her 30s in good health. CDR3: CASSDGLQETQYF. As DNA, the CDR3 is TGTGCCAGCAGTGATGGACTACAAGAGACCCAGTACTTC.